This is a list of T cell receptor beta chains from one sample in a study of cytomegalovirus exposure and HLA in healthy donors. TCRdb's table, derived via immunoSEQ multiplex PCR, lists solely in-frame clones and lacks some. Of 100,000 to 150,000 clones in the sample, roughly 80% were seen once. The specimen sequenced was PBMCs. All receptors come from a woman aged 40 to 55 in good health and CMV-seronegative. The CDR3 runs from the conserved cysteine through the conserved F or W. The D gene is left open where the match is weak. Some rows have no size entry. The others give once, few or many, or a class for an expanded clone.

J gene,V gene,clone size,D gene,CDR3 protein,CDR3 DNA
TRBJ1-1,TRBV29-1,.,.,CSASQRTLGPEAFF,TGCAGCGCTTCCCAGCGGACCCTTGGCCCTGAAGCTTTCTTT
TRBJ1-2,TRBV5-1,once,.,CASSFRENIGYTF,TGCGCCAGCAGCTTCCGGGAGAACATCGGCTACACCTTC
TRBJ2-1,TRBV19,.,TRBD2,CANSPGREYEQFF,TGTGCCAATAGCCCCGGGCGGGAGTATGAGCAGTTCTTC
TRBJ1-1,TRBV7-9,.,.,CASSLIQGPTEAFF,TGTGCCAGCAGCTTAATCCAGGGTCCCACTGAAGCTTTCTTT
TRBJ1-2,TRBV6-5,.,TRBD1,CASRQPGTGFSGYTF,TGTGCCAGCAGACAACCCGGGACAGGTTTCTCTGGCTACACCTTC
TRBJ1-4,TRBV5-4,.,.,CASSLVSRTTNEKLFF,TGTGCCAGCAGCTTGGTCTCTAGGACAACTAATGAAAAACTGTTTTTT
TRBJ2-5,TRBV5-1,.,TRBD2,CASMGTSGHPSETQYF,TGCGCCAGCATGGGGACTAGCGGTCACCCCTCAGAGACCCAGTACTTC
TRBJ1-4,TRBV4-1,few,.,CASSQVPGSDEKLFF,TGCGCCAGCAGCCAAGTCCCAGGGTCTGATGAAAAACTGTTTTTT
TRBJ2-1,TRBV19,once,.,CASSIWGHYNEQFF,TGTGCCAGTAGTATTTGGGGGCACTACAATGAGCAGTTCTTC
TRBJ2-1,TRBV5-6,.,TRBD1,CASSIGTGEQFF,TGTGCCAGCAGCATAGGGACAGGGGAGCAGTTCTTC
TRBJ1-6,TRBV2,.,.,CASRPGKSDSPLHF,TGTGCCAGCAGACCGGGAAAGTCGGATTCACCCCTCCACTTT
TRBJ2-1,TRBV7-8,.,TRBD2,CASSLAGTSGRIGVF,TGTGCCAGCAGCTTAGCGGGGACTAGCGGGAGGATAGGGGTCTTC
TRBJ2-5,TRBV18,.,TRBD1,CASSLGTGWPQETQYF,TGTGCCAGCTCCCTCGGGACAGGGTGGCCCCAAGAGACCCAGTACTTC
TRBJ1-1,TRBV18,.,.,CASSELLGEGTEAFF,TGTGCCAGCTCCGAGTTGTTGGGTGAGGGCACTGAAGCTTTCTTT
TRBJ1-1,TRBV5-1,.,TRBD1,CASSGGQGFSTEAFF,TGCGCCAGCAGCGGTGGACAGGGTTTTAGTACTGAAGCTTTCTTT
TRBJ2-1,TRBV4-3,.,.,CASSQDYGLRNEQFF,TGCGCCAGCAGCCAAGATTACGGGTTGCGGAATGAGCAGTTCTTC
TRBJ1-5,TRBV14,.,TRBD1,CARTGKFFSNQPQHF,TGTGCCAGGACAGGGAAATTTTTTAGCAATCAGCCCCAGCATTTT
TRBJ1-6,TRBV9,.,TRBD1,CASSPGGGSPLHF,TGTGCCAGCAGCCCCGGAGGGGGCTCCCCCCTCCACTTT
TRBJ2-7,TRBV4-2,.,.,CASSLDSYEQYF,TGTGCCAGCAGCCTTGACAGCTACGAGCAGTACTTC
TRBJ1-1,TRBV9,.,.,CASSVDGHGNTEAFF,TGTGCCAGCAGCGTAGATGGACACGGGAACACTGAAGCTTTCTTT
TRBJ2-5,TRBV5-6,few,.,CASSLSPETQYF,TGTGCCAGCAGCTTGTCCCCGGAGACCCAGTACTTC
TRBJ1-1,TRBV5-1,.,TRBD1,CASSSPPSGTGDQNTEAFF,TGCGCCAGCAGCTCTCCACCTTCCGGGACAGGGGATCAGAACACTGAAGCTTTCTTT
TRBJ1-6,TRBV11-1,.,.,CASSLDAREGSPLHF,TGTGCCAGCAGCTTAGATGCCAGGGAAGGTTCACCCCTCCACTTT
TRBJ1-1,TRBV7-9,.,TRBD1,CASSRDSDAAFF,TGTGCCAGCAGCCGGGACAGTGACGCAGCTTTCTTT
TRBJ1-6,TRBV4-3,.,.,CASSQEGRNSPLHF,TGCGCCAGCAGCCAAGAGGGGAGGAATTCACCCCTCCACTTT
TRBJ1-1,TRBV29-1,.,.,CSAHPDSTEAFF,TGCAGCGCCCATCCGGACAGCACTGAAGCTTTCTTT
TRBJ1-2,TRBV14,.,.,CASSQGRGSDGYTF,TGTGCCAGCAGCCAAGGCAGGGGTTCGGATGGCTACACCTTC
TRBJ2-7,TRBV5-4,.,TRBD1,CASSLGQGSNEQYF,TGTGCCAGCAGCTTGGGACAGGGCTCCAACGAGCAGTACTTC
TRBJ2-5,TRBV7-9,.,.,CASSLAGGLETQYF,TGTGCCAGCAGCTTAGCAGGGGGTTTAGAGACCCAGTACTTC
TRBJ1-2,TRBV5-8,.,.,CASSLAGPIYGYTF,TGTGCCAGCAGCCTGGCAGGGCCTATCTATGGCTACACCTTC
TRBJ1-6,TRBV18,.,TRBD1,CASSPQGVDSPLHF,TGTGCCAGCTCACCCCAGGGGGTGGATTCACCCCTCCACTTT
TRBJ2-1,TRBV5-4,once,.,CASSPGLGLDEQFF,TGTGCCAGCAGCCCCGGACTGGGCCTAGATGAGCAGTTCTTC
TRBJ2-7,TRBV27,.,TRBD1,CASSFRTGPYEQYF,TGTGCCAGCAGTTTTCGGACAGGGCCCTACGAGCAGTACTTC
TRBJ2-5,TRBV12-5,.,.,CASGHDTQETQYF,TGTGCTAGTGGACATGACACCCAAGAGACCCAGTACTTC
TRBJ2-6,TRBV5-1,once,TRBD1,CASSEKATGDGANVLTF,TGCGCCAGCAGCGAAAAAGCGACAGGGGATGGGGCCAACGTCCTGACTTTC
TRBJ1-4,TRBV7-2,.,TRBD1,CASSRGTAESEKLFF,TGTGCCAGCAGCCGCGGGACAGCGGAAAGTGAAAAACTGTTTTTT
TRBJ1-2,TRBV20-1,.,TRBD1,CSADRVAGYTF,TGCAGTGCCGACAGGGTGGCTGGCTACACCTTC
TRBJ2-7,TRBV4-1,.,.,CASSYLVRGEEQYF,TGCGCCAGCAGCTACTTAGTTAGGGGTGAAGAGCAGTACTTC
TRBJ1-5,TRBV6-5,once,.,CASSTRGGKYQPQHF,TGTGCCAGCAGTACCCGCGGAGGGAAGTATCAGCCCCAGCATTTT
TRBJ1-2,TRBV19,.,.,CAAKGGAYGYTF,TGTGCCGCCAAAGGAGGGGCCTATGGCTACACCTTC
TRBJ2-3,TRBV7-9,.,TRBD2,CASSFRTGLNTDTQYF,TGTGCCAGCAGCTTCCGAACGGGACTAAACACAGATACGCAGTATTTT
TRBJ2-7,TRBV11-2,.,TRBD2,CASSLGAGSYEQYF,TGTGCCAGCAGCTTGGGAGCGGGGTCTTACGAGCAGTACTTC
TRBJ2-7,TRBV9,.,TRBD2,CASSVGSAGGSIYEQYF,TGTGCCAGCAGCGTAGGGTCAGCGGGAGGTTCCATATACGAGCAGTACTTC
TRBJ2-7,TRBV10-3,.,TRBD2,CAISESGGGRRSYEQYF,TGTGCCATCAGTGAGTCGGGAGGCGGGAGGCGGTCCTACGAGCAGTACTTC
TRBJ2-5,TRBV2,.,TRBD2,CASSRTGLAGGAQETQYF,TGTGCCAGCAGCCGGACGGGACTAGCGGGGGGGGCACAAGAGACCCAGTACTTC
TRBJ1-3,TRBV7-2,.,.,CASLEGLSGNTIYF,TGTGCCAGCTTGGAGGGGCTCTCTGGAAACACCATATATTTT
TRBJ2-3,TRBV27,.,TRBD2,CASSPAGVPDTQYF,TGTGCCAGCAGTCCAGCGGGAGTCCCAGATACGCAGTATTTT
TRBJ1-5,TRBV18,.,.,CASSPTQDSGQPQHF,TGTGCCAGCTCACCAACCCAGGACTCGGGGCAGCCCCAGCATTTT
TRBJ1-2,TRBV25-1,.,.,CASSEYQGSYGYTF,TGTGCCAGCAGTGAATATCAGGGTTCCTATGGCTACACCTTC
TRBJ2-3,TRBV9,.,.,CASSLLLGGTDTQYF,TGTGCCAGCAGCCTCCTCCTCGGGGGCACAGATACGCAGTATTTT
TRBJ1-2,TRBV5-6,.,TRBD1,CASSLGGGYPF,TGTGCCAGCAGCTTAGGGGGCGGCTACCCCTTC
TRBJ1-2,TRBV19,.,TRBD1,CASSRPGTGWYGYTF,TGTGCCAGTAGTCGTCCCGGGACAGGGTGGTATGGCTACACCTTC
TRBJ2-1,TRBV19,few,TRBD2,CASSDFYGLAGNEQFF,TGTGCCAGTAGTGATTTTTACGGACTAGCTGGTAATGAGCAGTTCTTC
TRBJ1-1,TRBV5-6,.,.,CASSLGLLNTEAFF,TGTGCCAGCAGCTTGGGACTGTTGAACACTGAAGCTTTCTTT